The TCR beta chain described here comes from a study of cytomegalovirus exposure and HLA in healthy donors. Study details: In terms of ancestry, the Caucasian-associated cluster contained about four fifths of the roughly 400 genotyped donors. Findings of the study overall: Only CMV serostatus was available as immune exposure information. Reports state that TCR beta sequences accurately predicted most subjects' HLA-A and HLA-B alleles.

Vbeta (60) and Jbeta (13) primers were used in the PCR. In the authors' methods: A follow-up analysis tallied around 80 million unique TCR beta chains, roughly 11 million shared. Produced via immunoSEQ multiplex PCR; TCRdb's table is partial and in-frame only. That table furnishes V, J and clone size, whereas the DNA furnished D and trimming. The sample holds about 160,000 clones; roughly four fifths are singletons and the top ten take under 2%. About this clone itself: The antigen remains undetermined.

Sample: PBMCs. The source of this sequence is a woman younger than 35 in good health and CMV-seronegative.

For the CDR3, the DNA is TGTGCCAGCAGTTTCACCCAGATTAGCAATCAGCCCCAGCATTTT. It yields the protein CASSFTQISNQPQHF. The gene calls are TRBV28 and TRBJ1-5; D not resolved. CDR1 MDHEN and CDR2 SYDVKM come from the germline V gene. The CDR3 runs 15 residues. Trimming left V 3 bases short and J 0 bases short, with 9 bases between.